This note documents a single TCR beta chain sequence. This entry is derived from a study of blood T cell repertoires in COVID-19. CDR3 length: 14 amino acids. CDR1 is MGHRA, CDR2 YSYEKL, per germline. Trimming shortened V by 4 bases and J by 4 bases, and 13 bases separated the two germline ends. Produced via immunoSEQ multiplex PCR; TCRdb's table is partial and in-frame only. The repertoire holds roughly 430,000 clones, with 70% to 90% as singletons. The genes are TRBV4-1 and TRBJ1-2, with D uncertain. The sequence was collected from a woman in her late teens or twenties who had been exposed to COVID-19. Sequencing was performed on PBMCs or T cells enriched from blood (not recorded which). The CDR3 spells CASSRPPGSYGYTF. The CDR3 region has the DNA TGCGCCAGCAGCCGCCCGCCCGGGAGCTATGGCTACACCTTC.